The 9 T cell receptor beta chains presented below share a single source sample, sequenced in a study of T cells in women clearing cervical HPV infection. The data were produced by immunoSEQ multiplex PCR, yet TCRdb's version contains in-frame clones alone and is incomplete. Recorded for this sample: about 45,000 clones. The sequencing input was blood buffy coat. These receptors all come from a woman between 18 and 70 years old with a cervical HPV16 infection that either progressed to CIN3+ or cleared (not recorded which).

On this clone itself: The DNA ends 3 residues before the CDR3 does, and the rest of the CDR3 is filled in from the germline J gene. The chain couples TRBV10-1 to TRBJ1-1; 9 bases are shared with TRBD1. The germline V gene encodes CDR1 WNHNN and CDR2 SYGVQD (reference sequence). This CDR3 contains 13 residues. The ends lost 5 bases at V and 4 bases at J; junction bases unmatched: 2. CDR3 sequence reads: CASSRTGATEAFF. The sequenced CDR3 bases are TGCGCCAGCAGTAGGACAGGGGCCACTGAA.

To note about this clone: The read is 3 residues too short to cover the CDR3 end, so that end is filled in from the germline J gene. The chain joins TRBV20-1 to TRBJ2-1; no clear D gene. The CDR3 is 14 amino acids. Germline V gene data show CDR1 as DFQATT and CDR2 as SNEGSKA (reference sequence). The V end lost 6 bases, the J end lost 1 base, and 13 bases lay between the germline ends. CDR3 sequence: CSARTTLSYNEQFF. The CDR3 bases that were read are TGCAGTGCCCGTACTACTTTATCCTACAATGAG.

CDR3 amino acids: CASSYPTGGLDQPQYF. Partial CDR3 DNA: TGTGCCAGCAGTTACCCGACAGGGGGCTTAGATCAGCCG. The J gene is TRBJ2-3, the V gene TRBV6-2 or TRBV6-3, with TRBD1 matching over 10 bases. The CDR3 is cut off 3 residues early in the read; its end comes from the germline J gene. CDR1 is MNHEY, CDR2 SVGEGT, per germline. This CDR3 region has 16 residues.

The part of the CDR3 DNA that was read is TGTGCCAGCAGCCTGGGACAGAGCACAGATACG. It yields the protein CASSLGQSTDT. The CDR3 as a whole reads CASSLGQSTDTQYF. This chain joins TRBV7-8 and TRBJ2-3, with 7 bases matching TRBD1. The read gets to within 3 residues of the CDR3 end, and the germline J gene fills in the rest. The CDR3 spans 14 residues. CDR1 is SGHVS, CDR2 FQNEAQ, per germline. V lost 5 bases and J lost 0; bases outside the gene matches: 2.

As concerns this clone: The CDR3 end falls 3 residues outside the read, so it is completed with the germline J gene. This chain links TRBV19 with TRBJ2-5; 12 bases agree with TRBD2. Germline V gene sequence: CDR1 LNHDA, CDR2 SQIVND (reference sequence). The CDR3 runs to 17 residues. V lost 5 bases and J lost 4; bases outside the gene matches: 11. CDR3 sequence: CASSLTSGSLGGETQYF. Partial CDR3 DNA: TGTGCCAGTAGTCTGACTAGCGGGAGTTTGGGTGGAGAGACC.

On this clone itself: The read halts 3 residues ahead of the CDR3 end, with the missing end drawn from the germline J gene. This chain connects TRBV14 to TRBJ2-3, with 9 bases that match TRBD2. Germline trimming cut 1 base from V and 4 bases from J; bases unmatched to any gene: 3. This CDR3 region has 15 residues. CDR1 is SGHDN and CDR2 is FVKESK in the germline V gene. The part of the CDR3 DNA that was read is TGTGCCAGCAGCCAAGGACTAGCGGTCCCAGATACG. Encoded protein: CASSQGLAVPDT. The whole CDR3 protein is CASSQGLAVPDTQYF.

A remark on this clone: The read halts 3 residues ahead of the CDR3 end, with the missing end drawn from the germline J gene. The chain is built from TRBV11-3 and TRBJ2-3, with D perhaps matching TRBD1 (5 bases). In germline, CDR1 is SGHNT, CDR2 YENEEA. Trimming cost V 0 bases and J 2 bases, with 6 bases left between them. The CDR3 is 14 residues long. Here the CDR3 reads CASSLEGPTDTQYF. The sequenced part of the CDR3 DNA is TGTGCCAGCAGCTTAGAGGGGCCCACAGATACG.

CDR3 DNA (partial): TGCAGTGCTAGAGATATGGGGGGTAGGGCCGGGGAG. Its translation is CSARDMGGRAGE. The full CDR3 protein is CSARDMGGRAGELFF. The rearrangement joins TRBV20-1 to TRBJ2-2; maybe TRBD2 (6 bases). The read ends 3 residues early relative to the CDR3; the germline J gene fills the gap. The V and J ends lost 0 bases and 6 bases respectively, with 14 bases between them. CDR3 length: 15 residues. Germline V gene data show CDR1 as DFQATT and CDR2 as SNEGSKA (reference sequence).

Details on this clone: The read comes to an end 3 residues before the CDR3 does, leaving the germline J gene to fill in the end. V and J are TRBV19 and TRBJ2-7, with a possible D match to TRBD1 (6 bases). CDR1 is LNHDA and CDR2 is SQIVND in the germline V gene (reference sequence). The CDR3 consists of 14 residues. Trimming removed 6 bases at V and 6 bases at J, with 18 bases between. The sequenced part of the CDR3 DNA is TGTGCCAGTAGGGGGCCTAGAACAGGGACCGAG. This gives the protein CASRGPRTGTE. The whole CDR3 region reads CASRGPRTGTEQYF.